This T cell receptor (beta chain) was profiled in a study of Graves' ophthalmopathy and Graves' hyperthyroidism. Study results and caveats: Researchers report that a 13-signature model separated ophthalmopathy from stable hyperthyroidism, posting less than 90% sensitivity and roughly 80% specificity. The model's ophthalmopathy progression predictions had around 67% sensitivity and 72% to 75% specificity.

All donors with ophthalmopathy were recorded as having moderate-to-severe activity, CAS ≥3, NOSPECS ≥4 and a duration under 3 months. The CDR3 consists of 14 residues. Germline V CDR1 and CDR2: LNHNV, YYDKDF (reference sequence). Deletions cut 1 base from V and 7 bases from J, with 8 bases between. As regards this clonotype: The antigen is unknown.

The authors amplified TCR beta CDR3 regions from RNA transcripts. The workflow started with a first-round RT-PCR run with HTBI primers and then moved on to a second-round multiplex PCR. One entry per CDR3 protein results from TCRdb running MiXCR on the multiplex PCR reads. The table includes about 740,000 distinct CDR3 sequences, 40% detected once. The rearrangement joins TRBV15 to TRBJ1-6, with D unclear. The specimen was peripheral blood. The sequence was collected from an adult man with Graves' ophthalmopathy. The DNA of the CDR3 is TGTGCCACCAGCAGAGGACAAGGCAATTCACCCCTCCACTTT. Translated, it gives CATSRGQGNSPLHF.